The table lists the clone carrying this T cell receptor beta chain with a few counts. Per the germline V gene, CDR1 is WSHSY and CDR2 is SAAADI. Trimming shortened V by 0 bases and J by 8 bases, and 15 bases separated the two germline ends. The CDR3 has 15 amino acids. The record originates from a study of blood T cell repertoires in COVID-19. The table came from immunoSEQ multiplex PCR; TCRdb's copy has only in-frame clones and leaves some out. The sample has 130,000 or so clones; 55% to 70% are singletons. V gene TRBV10-2 combines with J gene TRBJ2-3; D not resolved. Sequencing was done on a sample of peripheral blood. The receptor comes from a woman aged 70-85 years with acute or convalescent COVID-19. CDR3 DNA: TGCGCCAGCAGTGAGTCTGGCTCGAGGCTAGGTACGCAGTATTTT. Encoded protein: CASSESGSRLGTQYF.